These 7 T cell receptor beta chains share one sample of origin, sequenced in a study of T cell clusters in autoimmune cytopenias. About 39,000 genome equivalents of blood DNA were amplified for TRB. One tube held mixed TRB-A and TRB-B primer pools for touch-down PCR. TCRdb re-called the multiplex PCR reads; every CDR3 protein appears as one record, without DNA. This sample contains some 6,000 distinct CDR3 sequences. Sequences were obtained from peripheral blood. The receptor set was obtained from a human donor with an autoimmune cytopenia or autoimmune hepatitis (not recorded which).

The chain employs TRBV6-1 and TRBJ1-2. From germline, CDR1 is MNHNS and CDR2 SASEGT. This CDR3 is built from 16 residues. Here the CDR3 reads CASSEAFSVLNYGYTF.

By frequency, this clonotype is medium-sized. The chain couples TRBV12-3 or TRBV12-4 to TRBJ1-6; as DNA is missing, the TRBD1 call by TCRdb cannot be tested. This CDR3 is built from 17 residues. The CDR3 is CASSLETGGSYNSPLHF.

This chain connects TRBV6-2 or TRBV6-3 to TRBJ1-1; the TCRdb call, TRBD1, lacks DNA for checking. Germline loops: CDR1 MNHEY, CDR2 SVGEGT. CDR3 size: 16 residues. CDR3 region: CASSISRPGRNTEAFF.

This clonotype is deemed medium-sized (0.01 to 0.1%) by its frequency. The V and J genes are TRBV19 and TRBJ2-2; with no DNA, the TCRdb D assignment of TRBD2 cannot be verified. The CDR3 sequence is 16 residues long. Germline values: CDR1 LNHDA, CDR2 SQIVND (reference sequence). CDR3 sequence reads: CASRQGLAGGTGELFF.

The CDR3 is CASSMSKGSGGTDTQYF. The V gene is TRBV19, the J gene TRBJ2-3; TCRdb picks TRBD2, but there is no DNA to check that call. This CDR3 is 17 amino acids long. Looked up from germline, CDR1 is LNHDA and CDR2 is SQIVND (reference sequence).

The CDR3 here is CASSYTPSGGAYNEQFF. The chain recombines TRBV27 with TRBJ2-1; the D call of TRBD2 rests on TCRdb alone, since no DNA is present to check it. The CDR3 is 17 residues long. The germline V gene has CDR1 MNHEY and CDR2 SMNVEV (reference sequence).

Considering frequency, this clonotype is medium-sized. The chain couples TRBV6-5 to TRBJ1-6; TCRdb outputs TRBD1, but without DNA this stays unchecked. Germline V CDR1 and CDR2: MNHEY, SVGAGI. The CDR3 is 16 amino acids. The CDR3 loop reads CASSYSIQALGSPLHF.